The following is a TCR beta chain sequence with its context. Living in 24 US areas, the participants were between about 18 and 100 years of age. Each recovered donor of Cohort 3 presented with two negative PCRs, clearance, or symptom resolution. This sample is part of a study of blood T cell repertoires in COVID-19. Across the study: Whether acute or convalescent, the COVID-19 samples came from the United States, Italy and Spain.

This table comes from immunoSEQ multiplex PCR, and its TCRdb copy is limited to in-frame clones, with some not included. Among 150,000 to 200,000 clones, around 73% were seen once, and the ten largest hold roughly a sixth. Germline values: CDR1 SGHDT, CDR2 YYEEEE. The J segment lost 6 bases and the V segment lost 3 bases, leaving 3 bases of the junction unmatched. The CDR3 sequence is 13 residues long. The clonotype originates from a woman aged 50 to 60 who had recovered from COVID-19. The chain uses TRBV5-6 and TRBJ2-3, with 8 bases matching TRBD2. The material sequenced was PBMCs or T cells enriched from blood (not recorded which). CDR3 in amino acids: CASSWASGDTQYF. CDR3 sequence (DNA): TGTGCCAGCAGCTGGGCTAGCGGGGATACGCAGTATTTT. The variable domain in full, completed from reference TRBV5-6 and TRBJ2-3, reads DAGVTQSPTHLIKTRGQQVTLRCSPKSGHDTVSWYQQALGQGPQFIFQYYEEEERQRGNFPDRFSGHQFPNYSSELNVNALLLGDSALYLCASSWASGDTQYFGPGTRLTVL.